Only one count was recorded for the clone carrying this T cell receptor (beta chain). Using immunoSEQ multiplex PCR, the repertoire was profiled, and TCRdb retains in-frame clones only, with some absent. The sample holds about 92,000 clones; 84% are singletons and the top ten take roughly 5.2%. This record comes from a study of OX40 agonist ivuxolimab in advanced cancers. CDR1 is SGHVS and CDR2 is FNYEAQ in the germline V gene. Trimming cost V 0 bases and J 4 bases, with 9 bases left between them. This CDR3 spans 15 amino acids. Blood got drawn at baseline, again on cycle 4 day 1, and then on cycle 7 day 1.

Sequences were derived from CD4+ or CD8+ T cells sorted from blood, sampled in a trial of the OX40 agonist ivuxolimab. This TCR was recovered from an adult with an advanced solid tumor such as melanoma, head and neck, liver or kidney cancer. The chain is built from TRBV7-6 and TRBJ2-2; no definite D call. The DNA for the CDR3 is TGTGCCAGCAGCTTAGCGAACTCGGGCACCGGGGAGCTGTTTTTT. Protein product: CASSLANSGTGELFF.